The 7 T cell receptor beta chains in this list originate from one sample, sequenced in a study of neoadjuvant nivolumab and ipilimumab in lung cancer (dated by TCRdb to about 2020). The time point label, read with the paper, signifies: pretherapy, before neoadjuvant immune checkpoint inhibitors. Libraries were built with the immunoSEQ multiplex PCR assay. TCRdb mirrors the immuneACCESS table, restricted to in-frame sequences. Some clones are absent from its copies; in checked studies, under half trace to an unresolved V gene, and the reason for the others is unknown. The sample table shows roughly 23,000 clones, and roughly 84% are seen once. The ten top clones hold 20% to 25% of the sample. The source material was peripheral blood, sampled before neoadjuvant nivolumab, alone or with ipilimumab. Receptor source: an adult with non-small cell lung cancer.

The chain employs TRBV5-1 and TRBJ2-3; 11 bases are shared with TRBD2. The germline V gene has CDR1 SGHRS and CDR2 YFSETQ. J gave up 4 bases and V 4 bases, and 5 bases lay outside the gene matches. This CDR3 region has 15 residues. The CDR3 coding sequence is TGCGCCAGCAGCCGACTAGCGGGAAACGCAGATACGCAGTATTTT. Its translation is CASSRLAGNADTQYF.

The chain recombines TRBV9 with TRBJ2-3; D is possibly TRBD2 (5 bases). The V end lost 1 base, the J end lost 2 bases, and 11 bases lay between the germline ends. The CDR3 runs to 15 residues. The germline CDR1 and CDR2 sequences are SGDLS and YYNGEE. The CDR3 region is CASSVYSGNTDTQYF. For the CDR3, the DNA is TGTGCCAGCAGCGTATACAGCGGAAACACAGATACGCAGTATTTT.

Here the CDR3 DNA reads TGTGCCAGCAGCTCACGACAGGGGGCGAGAAACGAGCAGTACTTC. This sequence encodes CASSSRQGARNEQYF. The chain uses TRBV11-2 and TRBJ2-7; 10 nucleotides match TRBD1. Germline-derived CDR1 and CDR2 are SGHAT and FQNNGV. The CDR3 runs to 15 residues. V lost 4 bases, J lost 5 bases, and 8 bases stayed unmatched.

This chain links TRBV6-6 with TRBJ2-6; D is unclear. Per the germline V gene, CDR1 is MNHNY and CDR2 is SVGAGI (reference sequence). The CDR3 extends over 15 amino acids. The V and J ends lost 2 bases and 1 base respectively, with 6 bases between them. This chain's CDR3 is CASSYRASGANVLTF. DNA of the CDR3: TGTGCCAGCAGTTACAGGGCATCTGGGGCCAACGTCCTGACTTTC.

This chain joins TRBV7-2 and TRBJ1-1; D gene ambiguous. Germline V CDR1 and CDR2: SGHTA, FQGNSA. The CDR3 consists of 14 residues. Trimming left V 1 base short and J 4 bases short, with 10 bases between. CDR3 coding DNA: TGTGCCAGCAGCTTAGTCTGGTCCCTCACTGAAGCTTTCTTT. Amino acids: CASSLVWSLTEAFF.

This clone appeared a single time. The V and J genes are TRBV7-9 and TRBJ1-1, with a weak D call TRBD1 (5 bases). Trimming took 7 bases from V and 7 from J, leaving 19 bases between them. Germline V gives CDR1 SEHNR, CDR2 FQNEAQ (reference sequence). CDR3 length equals 14 residues. The DNA of the CDR3 is TGTGCCAGCACCTTGGGAGGGGAGGGTGGTGAAGCTTTCTTT. Translation gives CASTLGGEGGEAFF.

V and J are TRBV5-1 and TRBJ2-3; 8 bases are shared with TRBD1. This CDR3 has 15 residues. CDR1 and CDR2 (germline): SGHRS, YFSETQ. Germline trimming cut 5 bases from V and 4 bases from J; bases unmatched to any gene: 9. The CDR3 DNA is TGCGCCAGCAGTCCCATCGGACAGGGTTCAGATACGCAGTATTTT. This translates into CASSPIGQGSDTQYF.